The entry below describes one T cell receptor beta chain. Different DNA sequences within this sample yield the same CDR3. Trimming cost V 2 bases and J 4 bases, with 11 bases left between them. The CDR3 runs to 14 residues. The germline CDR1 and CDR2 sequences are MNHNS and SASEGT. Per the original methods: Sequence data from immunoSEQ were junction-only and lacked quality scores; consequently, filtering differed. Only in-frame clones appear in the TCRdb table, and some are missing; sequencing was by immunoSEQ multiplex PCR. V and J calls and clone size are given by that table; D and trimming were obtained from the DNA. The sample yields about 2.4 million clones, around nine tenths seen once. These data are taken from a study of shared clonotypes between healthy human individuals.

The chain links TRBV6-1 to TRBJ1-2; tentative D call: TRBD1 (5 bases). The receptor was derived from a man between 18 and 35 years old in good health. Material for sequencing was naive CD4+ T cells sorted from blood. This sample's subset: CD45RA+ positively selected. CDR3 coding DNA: TGTGCCAGCAGTGAACCGGGGACGAGCTATGGCTACACCTTC. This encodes CASSEPGTSYGYTF.